This TCR beta chain stems from a study of immune evolution from preneoplasia to lung adenocarcinoma. Whole-study findings and limits: Later-stage lesions appeared to have more T cells, more diversity, less clonality. Top clone frequencies peaked in normal lung, apparently declining through invasive adenocarcinoma.

The CDR3 contains 15 residues. The germline V gene encodes CDR1 SGHVS and CDR2 FQNEAQ. The V and J ends lost 1 base and 8 bases, in that order; junction bases with no gene match: 3. This table comes from immunoSEQ multiplex PCR, and its TCRdb copy is limited to in-frame clones, with some not included. The table shows about 11,000 clones, with 76% occurring only once. Patients had resection in Japan or China between about 2014 and 2017. Details on this clone: Antigen: not known.

Material for sequencing was FFPE normal lung tissue adjacent to the tumor. The V and J genes are TRBV7-8 and TRBJ2-2, with TRBD2 identical over 11 bases. The TCR comes from a person aged 55 to 75 with lung adenocarcinoma. Some clones in this sample may be carry-over from other donors' samples. The CDR3 region is CASSLGLAGGGELFF. The CDR3 nucleotides read TGTGCCAGCAGCTTAGGGCTAGCGGGAGGTGGGGAGCTGTTTTTT. The whole variable domain, remainder taken from reference TRBV7-8 and TRBJ2-2, is GAGVSQSPRYKVAKRGQDVALRCDPISGHVSLFWYQQALGQGPEFLTYFQNEAQLDKSGLPSDRFFAERPEGSVSTLKIQRTQQEDSAVYLCASSLGLAGGGELFFGEGSRLTVL.